A selection of T cell receptor beta chains follows, all from one sample in a study of blood T cell repertoires in COVID-19. The repertoire was sequenced with immunoSEQ multiplex PCR; TCRdb's copy has only in-frame clones and lacks some. The sample yields about 190,000 clones, around 88% seen once. Source material: PBMCs or T cells enriched from blood (not recorded which). The receptors were gathered from a woman aged 25 to 39 who had recovered from COVID-19. CDR3s include the opening cysteine and the closing phenylalanine or tryptophan. D genes are given only for firm matches. Not all rows give a size; the values are once, few, many and, for expanded clones, a class.

j_gene | abundance | v_gene | d_gene | len | CDR3aa | CDR3nt
TRBJ2-5 | - | TRBV7-9 | TRBD2 | 16 | CASSAPSGRGQETQYF | TGTGCCAGCAGCGCACCTAGCGGGAGAGGGCAAGAGACCCAGTACTTC
TRBJ1-2 | - | TRBV28 | - | 14 | CASSSGREVYGYTF | TGTGCCAGCAGTTCCGGACGGGAAGTCTATGGCTACACCTTC
TRBJ2-5 | - | TRBV3-1/TRBV3-2 | TRBD2 | 16 | CASSQLTGTRQETQYF | TGTGCCAGCAGCCAGTTAACCGGGACTAGACAAGAGACCCAGTACTTC
TRBJ2-3 | - | TRBV6-5 | TRBD2 | 14 | CASKGGSYGGTQYF | TGTGCCAGCAAGGGCGGGAGCTACGGGGGTACGCAGTATTTT
TRBJ1-3 | - | TRBV15 | TRBD1 | 13 | CATSRDQGDTIYF | TGTGCCACCAGCAGAGATCAGGGGGACACCATATATTTT
TRBJ1-1 | once | TRBV3-1/TRBV3-2 | - | 13 | CASSQDRNTEAFF | TGTGCCAGCAGCCAAGACAGGAACACTGAAGCTTTCTTT
TRBJ1-2 | few | TRBV5-1 | TRBD1 | 14 | CASSSGTGNYGYTF | TGCGCCAGCAGCTCCGGGACAGGGAACTATGGCTACACCTTC
TRBJ2-3 | - | TRBV24-1 | - | 14 | CATSDLSRADTQYF | TGTGCCACCAGTGATTTGTCGCGGGCAGATACGCAGTATTTT
TRBJ1-3 | - | TRBV6-1 | TRBD1 | 14 | CAMGGQGVGNTIYF | TGTGCCATGGGCGGGCAGGGGGTCGGAAACACCATATATTTT
TRBJ2-3 | - | TRBV4-1 | - | 15 | CASSQEYSGTATQYF | TGCGCCAGCAGCCAAGAATATAGCGGCACAGCTACGCAGTATTTT
TRBJ1-5 | - | TRBV28 | TRBD1 | 15 | CASSKGQLGHQPQHF | TGTGCCAGCAGCAAGGGACAGTTGGGTCATCAGCCCCAGCATTTT
TRBJ2-2 | - | TRBV24-1 | - | 13 | CATSGRYTGELFF | TGTGCCACCAGTGGTCGGTACACCGGGGAGCTGTTTTTT
TRBJ1-2 | - | TRBV18 | TRBD1 | 17 | CASSPTGQGLANYGYTF | TGTGCCAGCTCACCAACTGGACAGGGGTTAGCTAACTATGGCTACACCTTC
TRBJ2-1 | - | TRBV5-4 | - | 12 | CASRQGRNEQFF | TGTGCCAGCAGACAGGGGAGGAATGAGCAGTTCTTC
TRBJ2-1 | once | TRBV9 | - | 15 | CASSVVSGYINEQFF | TGTGCCAGCAGCGTAGTGTCAGGGTACATCAATGAGCAGTTCTTC
TRBJ2-1 | - | TRBV29-1 | - | 14 | CSVEGEVSYNEQFF | TGCAGCGTTGAAGGGGAGGTTTCCTACAATGAGCAGTTCTTC
TRBJ2-1 | - | TRBV11-3 | TRBD2 | 16 | CASSMTGLAFYNEQFF | TGTGCCAGCAGCATGACTGGACTAGCTTTTTACAATGAGCAGTTCTTC